These 9 T cell receptor beta chains share one sample of origin, sequenced in a study of blood T cell repertoires in COVID-19. TCRdb's table, derived via immunoSEQ multiplex PCR, lists solely in-frame clones and lacks some. Of a few hundred thousand clones listed, 70% to 90% are singletons. The sequenced sample was PBMCs or T cells enriched from blood (not recorded which). Receptors originate from a woman aged 35 to 49 with acute COVID-19.

V gene TRBV10-3 combines with J gene TRBJ2-3, with a possible D match to TRBD2 (5 bases). This CDR3 has 12 residues. The V and J ends lost 11 bases and 4 bases respectively, with 13 bases between them. Germline CDR1 reads ENHRY; CDR2 reads SYGVKD. The DNA of the CDR3 is TGTGCCTCCGGGATAGGCGCAGATACGCAGTATTTT. This gives the protein CASGIGADTQYF.

The chain has TRBV2 and TRBJ1-1; 7 nucleotides line up with TRBD1. This CDR3 comprises 12 residues. V gave up 10 bases and J gave up 2 bases; unmatched junction bases: 4. The germline V gene has CDR1 SNHLY and CDR2 FYNNEI. The CDR3 region is CATDRDNTEAFF. CDR3 nucleotide sequence: TGTGCCACCGACAGGGATAACACTGAAGCTTTCTTT.

The rearrangement uses TRBV6-5 and TRBJ2-2; D perhaps matches TRBD1 (5 bases). The CDR3 covers 14 residues. CDR1 is MNHEY, CDR2 SVGAGI, per germline. V was cut by 6 bases and J by 3 bases, with 11 bases left in between. In DNA, the CDR3 is TGTGCCAGCAGGGTCGACAGATACACCGGGGAGCTGTTTTTT. It yields the protein CASRVDRYTGELFF.

The chain uses TRBV5-1 and TRBJ2-1, with TRBD2 matching over 10 bases. The CDR3 is made up of 15 amino acids. The trim removed 2 bases at V and 6 bases at J, leaving 5 bases unmatched. Per germline, CDR1 SGHRS and CDR2 YFSETQ. DNA of the CDR3: TGCGCCAGCAGCTTAGCGGGAGGGCCTTTCAATGAGCAGTTCTTC. This gives the protein CASSLAGGPFNEQFF.

This clone was observed a single time. V and J are TRBV9 and TRBJ2-5; a weak D match, TRBD1 (6 bases). V was trimmed by 4 bases and J by 4 bases, leaving 14 bases between them. The CDR3 totals 14 residues. The germline V gene encodes CDR1 SGDLS and CDR2 YYNGEE. The CDR3 spells CASSLQGISETQYF. For the CDR3, the DNA is TGTGCCAGCAGCCTTCAGGGGATCTCAGAGACCCAGTACTTC.

J is TRBJ2-5 and V is TRBV28; TRBD2 matches at 7 bases. Germline V gene data show CDR1 as MDHEN and CDR2 as SYDVKM. The CDR3 sequence is 12 residues long. The ends lost 8 bases at V and 5 bases at J; junction bases unmatched: 5. The CDR3 coding sequence is TGTGCCAGCCGCGGGAGCACGGAGACCCAGTACTTC. Protein: CASRGSTETQYF. The variable domain in full, with the rest retrieved from reference TRBV28 and TRBJ2-5, is DVKVTQSSRYLVKRTGEKVFLECVQDMDHENMFWYRQDPGLGLRLIYFSYDVKMKEKGDIPEGYSVSREKKERFSLILESASTNQTSMYLCASRGSTETQYFGPGTRLLVL.

The chain combines TRBV7-8 with TRBJ1-1; D is ambiguous. The CDR3 length is 17 residues. V lost 5 bases and J 1 base, leaving 20 bases between the germline ends. Germline loops: CDR1 SGHVS, CDR2 FQNEAQ. Here the CDR3 reads CASSPLDRPTKNTEAFF. For the CDR3, the DNA is TGTGCCAGCAGCCCCTTGGATCGCCCAACTAAGAACACTGAAGCTTTCTTT.

The V and J genes are TRBV29-1 and TRBJ2-7, with 9 bases that match TRBD2. From germline, CDR1 is SQVTM and CDR2 ANQGSEA. This CDR3 contains 14 residues. Unmatched junction bases numbered 4, after V lost 2 bases and J lost 2 bases. The CDR3 DNA sequence: TGCAGCGTTGAACTAGCGGGGACTCCCTACGAGCAGTACTTC. This translates into CSVELAGTPYEQYF.

The CDR3 loop is CATSSTDRGRVTGELFF. The CDR3 coding sequence is TGTGCCACCAGCTCTACGGACAGGGGGCGAGTAACCGGGGAGCTGTTTTTT. V and J are TRBV24-1 and TRBJ2-2, with 11 bases identical to TRBD1. With 7 bases clipped from V and 5 bases from J, the junction kept 11 bases outside the gene matches. The germline gives CDR1 KGHDR, CDR2 SFDVKD. This CDR3 contains 17 residues.